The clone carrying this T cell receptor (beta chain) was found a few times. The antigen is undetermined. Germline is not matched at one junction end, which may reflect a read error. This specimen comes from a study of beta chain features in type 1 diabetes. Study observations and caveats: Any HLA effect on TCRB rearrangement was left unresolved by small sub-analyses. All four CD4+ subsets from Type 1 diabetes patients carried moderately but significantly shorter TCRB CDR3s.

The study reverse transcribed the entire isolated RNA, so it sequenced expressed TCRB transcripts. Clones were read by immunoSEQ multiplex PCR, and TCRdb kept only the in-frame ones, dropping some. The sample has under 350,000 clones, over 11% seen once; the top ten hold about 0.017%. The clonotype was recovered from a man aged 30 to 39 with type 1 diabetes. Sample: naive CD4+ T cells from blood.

The CDR3: CASSFVQGLLTF. The CDR3 nucleotides are TGTGCCAGCAGTTTTGTACAGGGGCTTCTAACCTTC. J is TRBJ2-7 and V is TRBV6-5; 7 bases map to TRBD1. Per germline, CDR1 MNHEY and CDR2 SVGAGI. This CDR3 region has 12 residues.